The 19 T cell receptor beta chains reported below all come from one sample, sequenced in a study of T cell clonotyping in hematopoietic cell transplantation. Libraries were prepared by immunoSEQ multiplex PCR; TCRdb keeps only in-frame clonotypes and omits some of them. The table lists 25,000 to 35,000 clones, about 70% of them singletons. Specified time point: recipient sample about 28 days before transplant, after cytoreduction. The specimen comprised peripheral blood mononuclear cells, sampled before stem cell transplant. These receptors originate from a man in his fifties or sixties with myelodysplastic syndrome. Some clones in this sample may be carry-over from other donors' samples.

This chain connects TRBV6-5 to TRBJ2-1; 9 bases map to TRBD2. The CDR3 runs to 14 residues. With V trimmed by 4 bases and J by 5 bases, 3 bases remained unmatched. Germline CDR1 is MNHEY and CDR2 is SVGAGI. CDR3 bases: TGTGCCAGCAGTTCTAGCGGGGCCCACAATGAGCAGTTCTTC. It is translated as CASSSSGAHNEQFF.

This clone was seen more than once but under ten times. The J gene is TRBJ2-7, the V gene TRBV7-6; TRBD1 agrees at 9 bases. The length of the CDR3 is 14 residues. J was trimmed by 2 bases and V by 5 bases; bases with no gene match: 4. The germline CDR1 and CDR2 sequences are SGHVS and FNYEAQ. The CDR3 bases are TGTGCCAGCAGCCCTCGGACAGGGGCCTACGAGCAGTACTTC. It specifies CASSPRTGAYEQYF. Full variable domain (remainder filled in from reference TRBV7-6 and TRBJ2-7): GAGVSQSPRYKVTKRGQDVALRCDPISGHVSLYWYRQALGQGPEFLTYFNYEAQQDKSGLPNDRFSAERPEGSISTLTIQRTEQRDSAMYRCASSPRTGAYEQYFGPGTRLTVT.

V gene TRBV6-6 combines with J gene TRBJ2-3; D remains unclear. Trimming took 7 bases from V and 0 from J, leaving 5 bases between them. The CDR3 loop spans 12 amino acids. Germline CDR1 MNHNY, CDR2 SVGAGI (reference sequence). CDR3 in DNA: TGTGCCAGCAAGGGAAGCACAGATACGCAGTATTTT. The encoded protein is CASKGSTDTQYF.

In this sample, this clone turned up once. This chain uses TRBV25-1 with TRBJ1-2, with TRBD1 as a possible D gene (5 bases). V gave up 6 bases and J gave up 8 bases, with 13 bases separating them. The length of the CDR3 is 12 residues. From germline, CDR1 is MGHDK and CDR2 SYGVNS. This CDR3 is CASRISTGGYTF. As DNA, the CDR3 is TGTGCCAGCAGAATATCTACAGGCGGCTACACCTTC.

The rearrangement joins TRBV6-5 to TRBJ2-2; no clear D. CDR1 and CDR2 from the germline V gene are MNHEY and SVGAGI. V was trimmed by 7 bases and J by 7 bases, leaving 7 bases between them. This CDR3 spans 11 amino acids. CDR3 DNA sequence: TGTGCCAGCACTAAAGGCGGGGAGCTGTTTTTT. This encodes CASTKGGELFF.

The V and J genes are TRBV6-1 and TRBJ2-7, with D tentatively TRBD2 (6 bases). Germline assignment: CDR1 MNHNS and CDR2 SASEGT. Trimming took off 5 bases at V and 4 bases at J, with 18 bases between the two ends. This CDR3 has 15 amino acids. This CDR3 is CASSPRTIAGYEQYF. As DNA, the CDR3 is TGTGCCAGCAGTCCCCGGACTATCGCTGGGTACGAGCAGTACTTC.

This chain uses TRBV30 with TRBJ1-1; D is unresolved. The CDR3 runs 13 residues. Germline-derived CDR1 and CDR2 are GTSNPN and SVGIG (reference sequence). V lost 5 bases and J 5 bases, leaving 15 bases between the germline ends. This chain's CDR3 is CAWEGLVGTEAFF. CDR3 DNA: TGTGCCTGGGAGGGCCTTGTTGGTACTGAAGCTTTCTTT. The complete variable domain, with remaining parts taken from reference TRBV30 and TRBJ1-1, reads SQTIHQWPATLVQPVGSPLSLECTVEGTSNPNLYWYRQAAGRGLQLLFYSVGIGQISSEVPQNLSASRPQDRQFILSSKKLLLSDSGFYLCAWEGLVGTEAFFGQGTRLTVV.

This clone was recorded a few times. The gene calls are TRBV27 and TRBJ2-3, with 7 bases lining up with TRBD2. Germline CDR1 is MNHEY and CDR2 is SMNVEV (reference sequence). After removal of 3 bases from V and 0 bases from J, the junction contained 0 bases not matched to a gene. The CDR3 runs 14 residues. CDR3 in amino acids: CASSFGGSTDTQYF. The CDR3 DNA reads TGTGCCAGCAGTTTCGGGGGGAGCACAGATACGCAGTATTTT.

The CDR3 nucleotides read TGTGCCAGCAGTTACGCTTCAGATTATAATTCACCCCTCCACTTT. This encodes CASSYASDYNSPLHF. The V and J genes are TRBV6-5 and TRBJ1-6; D is ambiguous. Looked up from germline, CDR1 is MNHEY and CDR2 is SVGAGI. The V end lost 2 bases, the J end lost 4 bases, and 9 bases lay between the germline ends. This CDR3 contains 15 residues.

The chain joins TRBV11-1 to TRBJ2-3; a weak D match, TRBD2 (6 bases). The CDR3 covers 15 residues. Germline-derived CDR1 and CDR2 are SGHAT and FQDESV (reference sequence). V lost 0 bases and J 2 bases, leaving 9 bases between the germline ends. DNA of the CDR3: TGTGCCAGCAGCTTAGCACTAGCTTACACAGATACGCAGTATTTT. Encoded protein: CASSLALAYTDTQYF. Filled out from reference TRBV11-1 and TRBJ2-3, the complete variable domain reads EAEVAQSPRYKITEKSQAVAFWCDPISGHATLYWYRQILGQGPELLVQFQDESVVDDSQLPKDRFSAERLKGVDSTLKIQPAELGDSAMYLCASSLALAYTDTQYFGPGTRLTVL.

On this clone itself: At one end, the junction sequence differs from germline, possibly due to a read error. The chain carries TRBV29-1 and TRBJ2-6; a possible D gene is TRBD1 (5 bases). Looked up from germline, CDR1 is SQVTM and CDR2 is ANQGSEA. The CDR3 spans 16 residues. In DNA form, the CDR3 reads TGCAGCGTTGCGGCCATCGCCACCTCTGGGGCCAACGTCTTGACTTTC. Translated, it gives CSVAAIATSGANVLTF.

In regard to this clone: Compared with germline, one end of the junction differs, possibly owing to a read error. This sequence joins TRBV2 and TRBJ2-1; 7 positions match TRBD1. Germline V lookup: CDR1 SNHLY, CDR2 FYNNEI. The CDR3 totals 14 residues. The CDR3 spells CASSEGGAANEQFF. The CDR3 DNA sequence: TGTGCCAGCAGCGAAGGGGGCGCCGCGAATGAGCAGTTCTTC.

The gene calls are TRBV30 and TRBJ2-6; the D is unclear. Germline V gene lookup returns CDR1 GTSNPN and CDR2 SVGIG (reference sequence). The CDR3 spans 15 residues. The V and J ends lost 2 bases and 1 base respectively, with 9 bases between them. The CDR3 loop reads CAWSRSWSGANVLTF. CDR3 nucleotide sequence: TGTGCCTGGAGTCGAAGTTGGTCTGGGGCCAACGTCCTGACTTTC.

The chain combines TRBV7-2 with TRBJ2-3, with D perhaps given as TRBD1 or TRBD2 (5 bases each). CDR1 is SGHTA, CDR2 FQGNSA, per germline. The V end was cut by 2 bases, the J end by 3 bases, with 21 bases between. The length of the CDR3 is 18 residues. This CDR3 is CASSLRQTNRQVTDTQYF. As DNA, the CDR3 is TGTGCCAGCAGCTTAAGACAGACTAACCGTCAAGTAACAGATACGCAGTATTTT.

V and J are TRBV30 and TRBJ1-5; D not resolved. CDR1 is GTSNPN and CDR2 is SVGIG in the germline V gene (reference sequence). V gave up 0 bases and J gave up 4 bases, with 7 bases separating them. The CDR3 covers 13 residues. The CDR3 coding sequence is TGTGCCTGGAGTGTACGCGGTAATCAGCCCCAGCATTTT. It translates to CAWSVRGNQPQHF.

The V gene is TRBV28, the J gene TRBJ1-6; D uncertain. Per the germline V gene, CDR1 is MDHEN and CDR2 is SYDVKM. V lost 2 bases and J 8 bases, leaving 19 bases between the germline ends. The CDR3 sequence is 17 residues long. This CDR3 is CASSLGSSPLPDSPLHF. For the CDR3, the DNA is TGTGCCAGCAGTTTAGGTTCCTCTCCCCTGCCGGATTCACCCCTCCACTTT.

The chain combines TRBV6-1 with TRBJ1-2; D gene unclear. V was trimmed by 7 bases and J by 5 bases, leaving 17 bases between them. This CDR3 has 14 amino acids. Germline values: CDR1 MNHNS, CDR2 SASEGT. CDR3 nucleotide sequence: TGTGCCAGCAACATCCTGGGGAGGGAGTATGGCTACACCTTC. Residues: CASNILGREYGYTF.

The chain joins TRBV11-2 to TRBJ1-1, with a possible D match to TRBD1 (6 bases). This CDR3 contains 11 residues. V lost 3 bases and J 9 bases, leaving 8 bases between the germline ends. Germline CDR1 SGHAT, CDR2 FQNNGV. CDR3 nucleotides: TGTGCCAGCAGCTTCGGACAGAAAGCTTTCTTT. Translating it yields CASSFGQKAFF.

The chain recombines TRBV7-8 with TRBJ2-7; 10 bases align to TRBD1. Trimming at V came to 4 bases and at J to 4 bases, leaving 7 bases not matched to a gene. This CDR3 spans 15 amino acids. The germline V gene has CDR1 SGHVS and CDR2 FQNEAQ. CDR3 coding DNA: TGTGCCAGCAGCTCGACAAGGACAGGGGGGTACGAGCAGTACTTC. This codes for CASSSTRTGGYEQYF.